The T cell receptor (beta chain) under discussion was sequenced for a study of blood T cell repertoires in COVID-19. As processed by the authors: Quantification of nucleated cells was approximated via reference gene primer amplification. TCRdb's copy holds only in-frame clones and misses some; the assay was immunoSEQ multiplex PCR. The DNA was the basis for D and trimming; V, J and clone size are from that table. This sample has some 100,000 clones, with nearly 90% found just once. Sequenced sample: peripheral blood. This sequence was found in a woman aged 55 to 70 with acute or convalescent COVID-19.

CDR3 amino acids: CASAGGITGELFF. The CDR3 DNA sequence: TGTGCCAGCGCGGGAGGGATCACCGGGGAGCTGTTTTTT. The rearrangement joins TRBV6-5 to TRBJ2-2; 9 bases are shared with TRBD2. Germline loops: CDR1 MNHEY, CDR2 SVGAGI. Losses at the gene ends were 8 bases for V and 4 bases for J; bases not matched to a gene: 2. CDR3 length equals 13 residues.